This TCR beta chain was obtained from a study of T cell responses to AZD1222 COVID-19 vaccine. Germline CDR1 SGHDT, CDR2 YYEEEE. This CDR3 contains 16 residues. Trimming took 3 bases from V and 6 from J, leaving 18 bases between them. Regarding this clone: Antigen: not known.

Using immunoSEQ multiplex PCR, the repertoire was profiled, and TCRdb retains in-frame clones only, with some absent. Of over 95,000 clones in the sample, more than 85% were seen once. Study findings and constraints: Two AZD1222 administrations were followed by greater Spike-specific TCR breadth and depth.

The chain has TRBV5-6 and TRBJ2-2, with a possible D match to TRBD1 (5 bases). The sequence came from an adult in good health. The sample was peripheral blood, taken on day 0 of AZD1222 vaccination. The CDR3 loop is CASSSPKQGMAGELFF. In DNA form, the CDR3 reads TGTGCCAGCAGCTCTCCGAAGCAGGGAATGGCCGGGGAGCTGTTTTTT.